These T cell receptor beta chains were read from a single sample in a study of tumor-infiltrating lymphocytes in localized non-small cell lung cancer. Sequencing used immunoSEQ multiplex PCR; TCRdb keeps in-frame clones, though not all of them. The sample records over 10,000 clones, about 79% being singletons. Sequencing was performed on lung tumor tissue. These receptor sequences come from a human donor with non-small cell lung cancer. Both conserved end residues are part of each CDR3. Each record gives: J gene, V gene, CDR3 protein.

>TRBJ1-1|TRBV9
CASSGPTGTEAFF
>TRBJ2-7|TRBV2
CASSPGLAGPVSYEQYF
>TRBJ1-4|TRBV7-8
CASELGTATNEKLFF
>TRBJ2-1|TRBV14
CASSQETSGGYNEQFF
>TRBJ2-7|TRBV9
CASSPSGVSYEQYF
>TRBJ2-2|TRBV7-2
CASSLARGHTGELFF
>TRBJ2-5|TRBV18
CASSPSALHGEETQYF
>TRBJ2-2|TRBV6-6
CASSYSISYGELFF
>TRBJ1-1|TRBV4-1
CASSHRDPFGGNTEAFF
>TRBJ1-1|TRBV11-3
CASSHTGQGNTEAFF
>TRBJ2-2|TRBV19
CASSRGGANGELFF
>TRBJ2-1|TRBV19
CASSDGPSYNEQFF
>TRBJ2-2|TRBV7-3
CASSLTPRGRLNTGELFF
>TRBJ2-1|TRBV19
CASSIGTTYEQFF
>TRBJ1-4|TRBV6-5
CASSSTGRRVEKLFF
>TRBJ1-6|TRBV19
CASKGPGNSPLHF
>TRBJ1-1|TRBV19
CASSLGTGNGAFF
>TRBJ1-5|TRBV25-1
CASSGAGKAQPQHF
>TRBJ2-3|TRBV5-1
CASTLGGTSATDTQYF
>TRBJ2-2|TRBV5-1
CASSLEKVTNTGELFF
>TRBJ1-3|TRBV19
CASTPGGSGNTIYF
>TRBJ1-3|TRBV7-2
CASSPVTGPGNTIYF
>TRBJ2-5|TRBV5-5
CASSPTGVQETQYF
>TRBJ2-2|TRBV19
CASSSPTRSGELFF
>TRBJ1-1|TRBV7-2
CASSTEGQGALVGTEAFF
>TRBJ2-2|TRBV5-1
CASIGWPNTGELFF
>TRBJ1-5|TRBV4-3
CASSQDGWMGQNSNQPQHF
>TRBJ2-2|TRBV5-1
CASSLGDRANGELFF
>TRBJ1-6|TRBV28
CASSTHRTGRPLHF
>TRBJ1-2|TRBV18
CASSPTPLAADTF
>TRBJ1-2|TRBV7-2
CASSHRPGPQMGQYGYTF
>TRBJ1-5|TRBV10-2
CASRGTQGDNQPQHF
>TRBJ1-2|TRBV7-9
CASSLLSPGRGYYGYTF
>TRBJ1-3|TRBV11-3
CASSRGWESGNTIYF
>TRBJ2-7|TRBV10-3
CATQTVTSYEQYF
>TRBJ2-5|TRBV7-9
CASSLDPRQTRKTQYF
>TRBJ2-4|TRBV9
CASSGQGQAKNIQYF
>TRBJ1-5|TRBV2
CASSDGTTNQPQHF
>TRBJ1-2|TRBV7-8
CASSFVQGPNYFIYGYTF
>TRBJ1-2|TRBV6-1
CASSEQPGQGAGGYTF
>TRBJ2-1|TRBV7-2
CASSLGPLNEQFF
>TRBJ2-7|TRBV5-4
CASGPSSSGSYEQYF
>TRBJ2-7|TRBV7-8
CASSSSGLAGAYEQYF
>TRBJ2-7|TRBV30
CAWIRLRDRAYEQYF
>TRBJ1-4|TRBV29-1
CSVGGGQGDEKLFF
>TRBJ1-2|TRBV6-6
CASSYSIPLSDYGYTF
>TRBJ1-2|TRBV14
CASSHNRDPSGYTF
>TRBJ1-1|TRBV18
CASSPRDNSNTEAFF
>TRBJ2-5|TRBV18
CASSTGAGETQYF
>TRBJ2-5|TRBV7-2
CASSSLRGSGETQYF
>TRBJ1-2|TRBV25-1
CASSEGLWDREYGYTF
>TRBJ1-3|TRBV5-5
CASNPWGPGNTIYF
>TRBJ1-3|TRBV6-5
CATRDRNSGNTIYF
>TRBJ2-3|TRBV29-1
CSVFSAGHSRDTQYF
>TRBJ1-3|TRBV2
CASSIKTGTIYF